Here is one T cell receptor beta chain with its context. The data were produced by immunoSEQ multiplex PCR, yet TCRdb's version contains in-frame clones alone and is incomplete. The sample has around 80,000 clones, around nine tenths seen once; the top ten hold under 0.7%. CDR1 SQVTM and CDR2 ANQGSEA come from the germline V gene. The germline V and J ends were trimmed by 7 bases and 3 bases, with 12 bases remaining between them. There are 12 residues in the CDR3. These data come from a study of OX40 agonist ivuxolimab in advanced cancers. This receptor was taken from an adult with an advanced solid tumor such as melanoma, head and neck, liver or kidney cancer. The V call is TRBV29-1, the J call TRBJ1-1; D ambiguous. Sequenced here: CD4+ or CD8+ T cells sorted from blood, sampled in a trial of the OX40 agonist ivuxolimab. For the CDR3, the DNA is TGCAGCGCCAAAAGATCGGACACTGAAGCTTTCTTT. Its protein product is CSAKRSDTEAFF. Full variable domain (rest looked up from reference TRBV29-1 and TRBJ1-1): SAVISQKPSRDICQRGTSLTIQCQVDSQVTMMFWYRQQPGQSLTLIATANQGSEATYESGFVIDKFPISRPNLTFSTLTVSNMSPEDSSIYLCSAKRSDTEAFFGQGTRLTVV.